The T cell receptor beta chain under discussion was sequenced for a study of blood T cells in healthy people across ages. Turning to the study itself: About one barcoded beta molecule was captured per two T cells (by template switching). Overall study results and limits: What prevented conclusive comparison of naive and antigen-experienced cells was that PBMCs were unsorted.

V was cut by 0 bases and J by 11 bases, with 11 bases left in between. The CDR3 extends over 13 amino acids. Germline CDR1 is MGHRA and CDR2 is YSYEKL. For the second PCR, which ran for 7 to 11 cycles, a sample-barcoded 5' primer and a J-beta primer mix were used. Every sample returned 2.5 million or more CDR3-containing paired-end reads. TCRdb independently ran MiXCR on the 5' RACE reads; one entry per CDR3 protein. The table shows 1.2 million to 1.5 million distinct CDR3 sequences, with 42% occurring only once. Each sample provided at least 5 micrograms of extracted total RNA. With regard to this clonotype: The antigen is not known.

This chain joins TRBV4-1 and TRBJ2-1; D gene unclear. Material: blood. This sequence originates from a woman younger than 30 in good health. The chain's CDR3 is CASSQDHGGQQFF. In DNA, the CDR3 is TGCGCCAGCAGCCAAGATCATGGCGGTCAGCAGTTCTTC.